This passage covers 20 T cell receptor beta chains from one sample sequenced in a study of response to subunit inactivated influenza vaccine. MiXCR, applied by TCRdb to the RT-PCR reads, yields one record per CDR3 protein. The table includes roughly 500,000 distinct CDR3 sequences, 16% detected once. This specimen was CD4+ T cells sorted from PBMCs, taken about 24 months after vaccination. The receptors originated from a man aged 50 to 69 who received an inactivated influenza vaccine.

This clonotype was observed a handful of times. The CDR3 coding sequence is TGTGCCAGCAGTTACCGACAGGGGCTAGGCTCACCCCTCCACTTT. Its translation: CASSYRQGLGSPLHF. V and J are TRBV6-5 and TRBJ1-6; 8 nucleotides match TRBD1. Germline trimming cut 2 bases from V and 10 bases from J; bases unmatched to any gene: 7. Per germline, CDR1 MNHEY and CDR2 SVGAGI. This CDR3 is 15 amino acids long.

This chain connects TRBV30 to TRBJ2-3, with D possibly matching TRBD1 (6 bases). This CDR3 has 13 residues. Trimming shortened V by 3 bases and J by 2 bases, and 9 bases separated the two germline ends. Germline-derived CDR1 and CDR2 are GTSNPN and SVGIG (reference sequence). CDR3 DNA: TGTGCCTGGAGGAGGGGGAACACAGATACGCAGTATTTT. Encoded protein: CAWRRGNTDTQYF.

This clonotype has a handful of counts. The rearrangement links TRBV6-1 to TRBJ1-1; 7 bases align to TRBD1. The CDR3 extends over 14 amino acids. Germline lookup yields CDR1 MNHNS and CDR2 SASEGT. Germline trimming cut 6 bases from V and 6 bases from J; bases unmatched to any gene: 10. The CDR3 loop is CASSRTGGHSEAFF. The CDR3 DNA reads TGTGCCAGCAGCAGGACAGGCGGACACTCTGAAGCTTTCTTT.

V usage is TRBV4-1 and J usage is TRBJ2-7; 7 positions match TRBD1. The ends lost 2 bases at V and 1 base at J; junction bases unmatched: 14. This CDR3 has 18 amino acids. Germline CDR1 MGHRA, CDR2 YSYEKL. Here the CDR3 DNA reads TGCGCCAGCAGCCAATCTATTAGGACAGGACCTTTATCCTACGAGCAGTACTTC. This gives the protein CASSQSIRTGPLSYEQYF.

This clonotype was counted between two and nine times. The chain links TRBV7-9 to TRBJ2-3, with D possibly TRBD1 on 5 matching bases. V was clipped by 4 bases and J by 1 base, with 15 bases between them. Germline CDR1 is SEHNR and CDR2 is FQNEAQ (reference sequence). The CDR3 covers 16 residues. The CDR3 nucleotides read TGTGCCAGCAGCTCCTGGCAGGGTTTGGGCACAGATACGCAGTATTTT. Translated: CASSSWQGLGTDTQYF.

The chain uses TRBV15 and TRBJ1-6; D uncertain. Germline V gene sequence: CDR1 LNHNV, CDR2 YYDKDF (reference sequence). V was shortened by 2 bases and J by 6 bases, with 5 bases between the two germline ends. This CDR3 contains 13 residues. The CDR3 bases are TGTGCCACCAGCAGATCGACTAATTCACCCCTCCACTTT. It encodes CATSRSTNSPLHF.

The V and J genes are TRBV7-9 and TRBJ2-3, with 7 bases aligning to TRBD2. Trimming cost V 5 bases and J 5 bases; bases outside gene matches: 16. Germline CDR1 and CDR2: SEHNR and FQNEAQ (reference sequence). The CDR3 is 17 amino acids. The CDR3 nucleotides are TGTGCCAGCAGCACTCGTACGGGCGGGAGAGATGAAGATACGCAGTATTTT. Amino acid sequence: CASSTRTGGRDEDTQYF.

The chain combines TRBV7-2 with TRBJ2-1; D ambiguous. This CDR3 contains 15 residues. With 4 bases removed from V and 1 base from J, the gap between germline ends came to 11 bases. Looked up from germline, CDR1 is SGHTA and CDR2 is FQGNSA. The CDR3 spells CASSSTTASYNEQFF. The CDR3 DNA sequence: TGTGCCAGCAGCTCTACGACCGCATCCTACAATGAGCAGTTCTTC.

This clonotype was seen only a few times. The chain combines TRBV24-1 with TRBJ1-2; TRBD1 matches 10 bases. Germline CDR1 and CDR2: KGHDR and SFDVKD. The J segment lost 8 bases and the V segment lost 3 bases, leaving 8 bases of the junction unmatched. There are 15 residues in the CDR3. The CDR3 here is CATSDETGGYSGYTF. The CDR3 DNA is TGTGCCACCAGTGATGAGACAGGGGGCTATAGCGGCTACACCTTC.

A note on this clonotype: The conserved closing phenylalanine or tryptophan is absent in this CDR3, likely reflecting a read error. The V call is TRBV4-2, the J call TRBJ2-1, with TRBD2 matching 8 bases. This CDR3 contains 16 residues. The V segment lost 1 base and the J segment 2 bases; nucleotides outside the gene matches: 4. CDR1 LGHNA and CDR2 YNFKEQ come from the germline V gene. The CDR3 protein is CASSQGGRQAYNEQFL. DNA for the CDR3: TGTGCCAGCAGCCAAGGCGGGAGGCAAGCCTACAATGAGCAGTTCCTC.

The chain combines TRBV27 with TRBJ1-5; weak D call: TRBD1 (5 bases). From germline, CDR1 is MNHEY and CDR2 SMNVEV (reference sequence). CDR3 length: 14 amino acids. Trimming stripped 3 bases from V and 5 bases from J, with 11 bases between. DNA for the CDR3: TGTGCCAGCAGTTTTAGGGGTACCCATCAGCCCCAGCATTTT. The encoded protein is CASSFRGTHQPQHF.

This clonotype was counted a few times. The chain uses TRBV4-1 and TRBJ1-1; D is unresolved. This CDR3 spans 15 amino acids. V was cut by 1 base and J by 5 bases, with 14 bases left in between. CDR1 and CDR2 (germline): MGHRA, YSYEKL. CDR3 in amino acids: CASSQVGKGLTEAFF. CDR3 in DNA: TGCGCCAGCAGCCAAGTAGGGAAGGGTTTGACTGAAGCTTTCTTT.

The gene calls are TRBV5-6 and TRBJ2-3; perhaps TRBD2 as D (5 bases). The CDR3 has 15 residues. With 3 bases removed from V and 2 bases from J, the gap between germline ends came to 13 bases. Germline values: CDR1 SGHDT, CDR2 YYEEEE. In DNA form, the CDR3 reads TGTGCCAGCAGCTACCCTGGACTGAACACAGATACGCAGTATTTT. It yields the protein CASSYPGLNTDTQYF.

This chain joins TRBV7-6 and TRBJ2-3; D is possibly TRBD2 (5 bases). CDR1 is SGHVS, CDR2 FNYEAQ, per germline. The CDR3 is 13 residues long. Trimming shortened V by 4 bases and J by 8 bases, and 13 bases separated the two germline ends. CDR3 protein: CASSSLGRGTQYF. The CDR3 bases are TGTGCCAGCAGCTCATTGGGCCGGGGTACGCAGTATTTT.

There are many counts of this clonotype. The chain combines TRBV6-5 with TRBJ1-4, with TRBD1 matching over 8 bases. CDR3 length equals 14 residues. J lost 3 bases, V lost 6 bases, and 3 bases had no gene match. CDR1 and CDR2 (germline): MNHEY, SVGAGI. The CDR3 spells CASSRQGSNEKLFF. The CDR3 DNA sequence: TGTGCCAGCAGCCGACAGGGGTCTAATGAAAAACTGTTTTTT.

The chain joins TRBV2 to TRBJ2-7; 10 bases align to TRBD1. This CDR3 comprises 13 residues. Germline CDR1 and CDR2: SNHLY and FYNNEI. The J segment lost 6 bases and the V segment lost 10 bases, leaving 9 bases of the junction unmatched. CDR3 in DNA: TGTGCCACCGGGACAGGGGTTAGCGGCGAGCAGTACTTC. Translating gives CATGTGVSGEQYF.

This clonotype appeared many times. The chain carries TRBV4-3 and TRBJ1-6, with a tentative D call TRBD1 (5 bases). Trimming took 4 bases from V and 3 from J, leaving 10 bases between them. The CDR3 runs to 15 residues. CDR1 and CDR2 from the germline V gene are LGHNA and YSLEER. Here the CDR3 DNA reads TGCGCCAGCAGCCGGGGGGAGGGCTATAATTCACCCCTCCACTTT. This translates into CASSRGEGYNSPLHF.

A few counts support this clonotype. The chain has TRBV20-1 and TRBJ2-3; D is ambiguous. The CDR3 contains 13 residues. The germline CDR1 and CDR2 sequences are DFQATT and SNEGSKA (reference sequence). V was clipped by 0 bases and J by 2 bases, with 6 bases between them. CDR3 nucleotide sequence: TGCAGTGCTAGAGACACCCTCACAGATACGCAGTATTTT. Residues: CSARDTLTDTQYF.

In this sample, this clonotype turned up a few times. The CDR3 nucleotides are TGTGCCACCGGGGCTGAAGAGACCCAGTACTTC. Its protein product is CATGAEETQYF. The chain employs TRBV28 and TRBJ2-5, with D perhaps TRBD1 or TRBD2 (5 bases each). Germline CDR1 and CDR2: MDHEN and SYDVKM. The CDR3 runs 11 residues. Trimming shortened V by 10 bases and J by 3 bases, and 9 bases separated the two germline ends.

This clonotype was counted a few times. The chain carries TRBV7-9 and TRBJ1-1; unclear D gene. Trimming shortened V by 4 bases and J by 1 base, and 4 bases separated the two germline ends. The CDR3 loop spans 12 amino acids. Germline V CDR1 and CDR2: SEHNR, FQNEAQ (reference sequence). CDR3: CASSWENTEAFF. DNA for the CDR3: TGTGCCAGCAGCTGGGAGAACACTGAAGCTTTCTTT.